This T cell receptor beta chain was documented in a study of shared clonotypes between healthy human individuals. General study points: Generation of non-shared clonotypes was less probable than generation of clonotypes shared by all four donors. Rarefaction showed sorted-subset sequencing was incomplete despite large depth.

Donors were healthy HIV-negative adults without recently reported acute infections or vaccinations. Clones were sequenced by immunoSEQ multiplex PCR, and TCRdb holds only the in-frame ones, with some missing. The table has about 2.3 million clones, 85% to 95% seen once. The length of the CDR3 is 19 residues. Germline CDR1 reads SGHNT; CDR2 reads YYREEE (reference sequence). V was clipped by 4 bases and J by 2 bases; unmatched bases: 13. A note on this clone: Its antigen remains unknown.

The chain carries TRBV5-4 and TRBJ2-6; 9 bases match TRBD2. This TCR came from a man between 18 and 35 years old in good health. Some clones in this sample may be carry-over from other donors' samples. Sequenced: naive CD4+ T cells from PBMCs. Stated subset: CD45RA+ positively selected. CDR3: CASSPLAGRAGTGANVLTF. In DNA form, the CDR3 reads TGTGCCAGCAGCCCTCTAGCGGGGCGGGCTGGGACTGGGGCCAACGTCCTGACTTTC.